The rows below give T cell receptor beta chains drawn from one sample of a study of blood T cell repertoires in COVID-19. The table came from immunoSEQ multiplex PCR; TCRdb's copy has only in-frame clones and leaves some out. Of 350,000 to 500,000 clones in the sample, about 88% are singletons; the top ten hold 1.4%. Sequencing input: PBMCs or T cells enriched from blood (not recorded which). These receptors all come from a woman younger than 30 who had been exposed to COVID-19. Each CDR3 is given with its conserved first and last residue. Each record gives: clone size, J gene, D gene, V gene, CDR3 length, CDR3 protein, CDR3 DNA. A D gene is named only where the DNA matches it firmly. Size is omitted from some rows. Given values are once, few, many or a class for expanded clones.

- | TRBJ2-7 | - | TRBV28 | 13 | CASRGTSTYEQYF | TGTGCCAGCAGGGGGACTTCCACCTACGAGCAGTACTTC
- | TRBJ1-6 | TRBD1 | TRBV4-1 | 19 | CASSQEWPPDRTGNSPLHF | TGCGCCAGCAGCCAAGAGTGGCCCCCGGACAGGACCGGGAATTCACCCCTCCACTTT
few | TRBJ1-6 | - | TRBV5-1 | 14 | CASSLEAGNSPLHF | TGCGCCAGCAGCCTGGAGGCAGGGAATTCACCCCTCCACTTT
- | TRBJ1-1 | - | TRBV20-1 | 11 | CSDRRVTEAFF | TGCAGTGACCGCAGGGTCACTGAAGCTTTCTTT
- | TRBJ2-7 | TRBD2 | TRBV2 | 15 | CASSSVTSASYEQYF | TGTGCCAGCAGCTCCGTGACTAGCGCTTCCTACGAGCAGTACTTC
- | TRBJ2-1 | TRBD2 | TRBV13 | 17 | CASSATWTSGDRNEQFF | TGTGCCAGCAGCGCCACCTGGACTAGCGGGGATCGGAATGAGCAGTTCTTC
- | TRBJ2-1 | TRBD2 | TRBV28 | 15 | CATHPWREGYNEQFF | TGTGCCACCCACCCGTGGCGGGAGGGGTACAATGAGCAGTTCTTC
- | TRBJ2-7 | - | TRBV12-3/TRBV12-4 | 12 | CASSSQGYEQYF | TGTGCCAGCAGTTCACAGGGCTACGAGCAGTACTTC
- | TRBJ2-7 | TRBD2 | TRBV7-9 | 14 | CASSLARSGGEQYF | TGTGCCAGCAGCTTAGCAAGGAGCGGGGGCGAGCAGTACTTC
- | TRBJ2-7 | - | TRBV28 | 12 | CASADTAYEQYF | TGTGCCAGCGCGGACACCGCCTACGAGCAGTACTTC
few | TRBJ1-3 | - | TRBV7-2 | 17 | CASSLATAFYSGNTIYF | TGTGCCAGCAGCTTAGCCACAGCATTCTACTCTGGAAACACCATATATTTT
- | TRBJ2-3 | TRBD2 | TRBV18 | 18 | CASSNLAGGPASTDTQYF | TGTGCCAGCTCTAACCTAGCGGGGGGCCCTGCTAGCACAGATACGCAGTATTTT
- | TRBJ1-2 | TRBD1 | TRBV4-1 | 14 | CASSQEDRGYGYTF | TGCGCCAGCAGCCAAGAGGACAGGGGCTATGGCTACACCTTC
- | TRBJ2-7 | TRBD2 | TRBV4-1 | 16 | CASSYELPGLAGGQYF | TGCGCCAGCAGCTACGAACTCCCGGGACTAGCGGGTGGGCAGTACTTC
- | TRBJ1-2 | TRBD1 | TRBV7-9 | 15 | CASSGADRADYGYTF | TGTGCCAGCAGCGGGGCGGACAGGGCAGACTATGGCTACACCTTC
- | TRBJ1-1 | TRBD1 | TRBV27 | 14 | CASRLGQGNTEAFF | TGTGCCAGCAGGTTGGGACAGGGGAACACTGAAGCTTTCTTT
- | TRBJ2-1 | TRBD2 | TRBV3-1/TRBV3-2 | 17 | CASSPRLAGWGYNEQFF | TGTGCCAGCAGCCCCCGACTAGCGGGGTGGGGATACAATGAGCAGTTCTTC
- | TRBJ1-4 | - | TRBV5-5 | 14 | CASSLTLGSEKLFF | TGTGCCAGCAGCTTGACTTTGGGGAGTGAAAAACTGTTTTTT
once | TRBJ1-4 | TRBD1 | TRBV28 | 16 | CASTRRLGQTNEKLFF | TGTGCCAGCACCCGAAGGCTGGGACAGACTAATGAAAAACTGTTTTTT
- | TRBJ1-4 | TRBD1 | TRBV28 | 14 | CASSSGTGVEKLFF | TGTGCCAGCAGTTCCGGGACAGGGGTTGAAAAACTGTTTTTT
- | TRBJ1-2 | TRBD1 | TRBV3-1/TRBV3-2 | 15 | CASSSYGQANYGYTF | TGTGCCAGCAGTTCCTACGGACAGGCAAACTATGGCTACACCTTC
- | TRBJ1-5 | - | TRBV27 | 16 | CASSLIGGVENQPQHF | TGTGCCAGCAGTTTAATAGGGGGGGTGGAGAACCAGCCCCAGCATTTT
- | TRBJ2-7 | TRBD1 | TRBV28 | 15 | CASSIRTGRFGEQYF | TGTGCCAGCAGTATCCGGACAGGCCGTTTCGGGGAGCAGTACTTC
- | TRBJ2-3 | TRBD2 | TRBV3-1/TRBV3-2 | 17 | CASSLGLAGAGTDTQYF | TGTGCCAGCAGCCTGGGACTAGCGGGAGCGGGCACAGATACGCAGTATTTT
- | TRBJ2-7 | - | TRBV14 | 14 | CASSPKGQTYEQYF | TGTGCCAGCAGCCCTAAGGGGCAGACCTACGAGCAGTACTTC
- | TRBJ1-6 | - | TRBV6-5 | 15 | CASGGGGDWNSPLHF | TGTGCCAGCGGGGGTGGGGGCGATTGGAATTCACCCCTCCACTTT
- | TRBJ2-1 | TRBD2 | TRBV18 | 17 | CASSPPMAGGLYNEQFF | TGTGCCAGCTCACCACCGATGGCGGGGGGGCTCTACAATGAGCAGTTCTTC
- | TRBJ2-7 | TRBD2 | TRBV6-5 | 14 | CASRSSGRAYEQYF | TGTGCCAGCAGAAGTAGCGGGAGGGCCTACGAGCAGTACTTC
- | TRBJ2-3 | - | TRBV20-1 | 12 | CSASGTLATQYF | TGCAGTGCTAGTGGGACACTTGCTACGCAGTATTTT
once | TRBJ2-1 | - | TRBV11-2 | 13 | CASSLIGYNEQFF | TGTGCCAGCAGCTTAATCGGGTACAATGAGCAGTTCTTC
- | TRBJ1-1 | TRBD1 | TRBV15 | 15 | CATSRGDRGRTEAFF | TGTGCCACCAGCAGGGGGGACAGGGGGAGAACTGAAGCTTTCTTT
- | TRBJ1-2 | - | TRBV9 | 17 | CASRPVGVGTPNYGYTF | TGTGCCAGCAGGCCTGTTGGGGTTGGGACACCTAACTATGGCTACACCTTC
- | TRBJ2-7 | TRBD1 | TRBV30 | 14 | CAWGGQGALWEQYF | TGTGCCTGGGGGGGACAGGGGGCCTTGTGGGAGCAGTACTTC
- | TRBJ2-7 | - | TRBV6-1 | 12 | CASSDVGVFPYF | TGTGCCAGCAGTGATGTAGGGGTATTTCCGTACTTC
once | TRBJ2-3 | TRBD2 | TRBV6-5 | 15 | CASSWTSGIPDTQYF | TGTGCCAGCAGTTGGACTAGCGGGATCCCGGATACGCAGTATTTT
- | TRBJ1-2 | - | TRBV28 | 14 | CASSSEQLFYGYTF | TGTGCCAGCAGTTCCGAACAGCTTTTCTATGGCTACACCTTC
- | TRBJ2-1 | TRBD1 | TRBV20-1 | 16 | CSASRPTGGFYNEQFF | TGCAGTGCTAGTCGGCCGACAGGGGGCTTCTACAATGAGCAGTTCTTC